These T cell receptor beta chains were read from a single sample in a study of radiotherapy plus CTLA-4 blockade in lung cancer. Here immunoSEQ multiplex PCR was the method, and the copy in TCRdb shows in-frame clones only, minus some. The sample holds 50,000 to 65,000 clones, 82% seen once. The sample consisted of peripheral blood, taken from a patient treated with radiotherapy plus ipilimumab. The receptors originated from a human donor with non-small cell lung cancer whose response to radiotherapy plus ipilimumab could not be evaluated. The CDR3 runs from the conserved cysteine through the conserved F or W. Each record gives: J gene, D gene, V gene, CDR3 DNA, CDR3 protein. D genes are given only for firm matches.

j_call: TRBJ2-1; d_call: -; v_call: TRBV11-3; cdr3_nt: TGTGCCAGCAGCTTGCACGGGAACTCCTACAATGAGCAGTTCTTC; cdr3_aa: CASSLHGNSYNEQFF
j_call: TRBJ1-3; d_call: -; v_call: TRBV15; cdr3_nt: TGTGCCACCAGCAGGACCTTCGGGGGGATCTCTGGAAACACCATATATTTT; cdr3_aa: CATSRTFGGISGNTIYF
j_call: TRBJ1-2; d_call: -; v_call: TRBV16; cdr3_nt: TGTGCCAGCAGCCTGCAGGGGAGAAGGAACTATGGCTACACCTTC; cdr3_aa: CASSLQGRRNYGYTF
j_call: TRBJ2-2; d_call: TRBD1; v_call: TRBV6-5; cdr3_nt: TGTGCCAGCAAGCAGGGGGCAAGCGGGGAGCTGTTTTTT; cdr3_aa: CASKQGASGELFF
j_call: TRBJ2-5; d_call: TRBD1; v_call: TRBV7-2; cdr3_nt: TGTGCCAGCAGCTTAGCGGGAGGACAGGGAGAGACCCAGTACTTC; cdr3_aa: CASSLAGGQGETQYF
j_call: TRBJ1-1; d_call: TRBD1; v_call: TRBV10-3; cdr3_nt: TGTGCCATCAAACGGCAGGGGGCAGGAACTGAAGCTTTCTTT; cdr3_aa: CAIKRQGAGTEAFF
j_call: TRBJ2-3; d_call: -; v_call: TRBV6-5; cdr3_nt: TGTGCCAGCAGAGGACTACCCACAGATACGCAGTATTTT; cdr3_aa: CASRGLPTDTQYF
j_call: TRBJ1-1; d_call: -; v_call: TRBV6-1; cdr3_nt: TGTGCCAGCAGACTGGAGGGCAGGAACACTGAAGCTTTCTTT; cdr3_aa: CASRLEGRNTEAFF
j_call: TRBJ2-2; d_call: TRBD2; v_call: TRBV5-4; cdr3_nt: TGTGCCAGCAGCTCTACCGGACTAGCGGATTACACCGGGGAGCTGTTTTTT; cdr3_aa: CASSSTGLADYTGELFF
j_call: TRBJ2-7; d_call: -; v_call: TRBV5-4; cdr3_nt: TGTGCCAGCAGCTTGGACGGAGGGCGGGTTTCCAACGAGCAGTACTTC; cdr3_aa: CASSLDGGRVSNEQYF
j_call: TRBJ1-1; d_call: TRBD1; v_call: TRBV10-3; cdr3_nt: TGTGCCATCAGCGGGACAGTCGAACAGACTGAAGCTTTCTTT; cdr3_aa: CAISGTVEQTEAFF